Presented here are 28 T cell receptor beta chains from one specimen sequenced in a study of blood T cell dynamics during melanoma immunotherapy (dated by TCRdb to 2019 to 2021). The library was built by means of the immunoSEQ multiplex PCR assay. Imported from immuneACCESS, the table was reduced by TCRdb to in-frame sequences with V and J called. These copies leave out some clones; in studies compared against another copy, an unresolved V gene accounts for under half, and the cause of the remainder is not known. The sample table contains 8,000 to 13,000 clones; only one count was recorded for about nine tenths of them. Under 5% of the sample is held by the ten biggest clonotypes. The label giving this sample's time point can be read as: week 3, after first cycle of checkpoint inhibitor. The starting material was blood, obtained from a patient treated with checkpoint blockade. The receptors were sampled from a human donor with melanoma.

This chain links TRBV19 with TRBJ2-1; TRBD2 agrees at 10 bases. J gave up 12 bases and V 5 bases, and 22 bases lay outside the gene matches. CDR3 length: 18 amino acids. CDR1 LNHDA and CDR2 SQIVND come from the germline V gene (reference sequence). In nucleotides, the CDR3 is TGTGCCAGTAGTCCCGGATCATTAGCGGGAGGCCGCGTTGAGGTGCAGTTCTTC. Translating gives CASSPGSLAGGRVEVQFF.

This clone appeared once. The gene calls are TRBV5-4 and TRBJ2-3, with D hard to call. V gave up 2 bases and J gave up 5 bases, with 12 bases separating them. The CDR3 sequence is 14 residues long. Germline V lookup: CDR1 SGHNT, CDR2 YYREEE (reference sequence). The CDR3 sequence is CASSLGWEGDTQYF. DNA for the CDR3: TGTGCCAGCAGCTTAGGATGGGAAGGAGATACGCAGTATTTT. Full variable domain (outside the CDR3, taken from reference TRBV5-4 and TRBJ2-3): ETGVTQSPTHLIKTRGQQVTLRCSSQSGHNTVSWYQQALGQGPQFIFQYYREEENGRGNFPPRFSGLQFPNYSSELNVNALELDDSALYLCASSLGWEGDTQYFGPGTRLTVL.

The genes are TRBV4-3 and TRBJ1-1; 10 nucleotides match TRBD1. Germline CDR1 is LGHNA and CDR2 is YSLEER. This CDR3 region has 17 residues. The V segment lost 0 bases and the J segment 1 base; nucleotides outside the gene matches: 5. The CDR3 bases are TGCGCCAGCAGCCAAGATCGGACAGGGGGTTCGAACACTGAAGCTTTCTTT. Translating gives CASSQDRTGGSNTEAFF.

As DNA, the CDR3 is TGCAGCGGCGGGACTAAGGGGTATTACAATGAGCAGTTCTTC. Translated: CSGGTKGYYNEQFF. This sequence joins TRBV29-1 and TRBJ2-1; 7 positions match TRBD2. Per germline, CDR1 SQVTM and CDR2 ANQGSEA. V lost 7 bases and J lost 4; bases outside the gene matches: 10. The CDR3 contains 14 residues.

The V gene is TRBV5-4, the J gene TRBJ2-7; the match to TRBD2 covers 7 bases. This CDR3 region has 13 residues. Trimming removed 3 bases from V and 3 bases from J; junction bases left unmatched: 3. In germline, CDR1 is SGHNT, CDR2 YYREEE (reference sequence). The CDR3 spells CASSSRGGYEQYF. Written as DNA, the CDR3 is TGTGCCAGCAGCTCCCGCGGGGGCTACGAGCAGTACTTC.

CDR3 sequence (DNA): TGTGCCAGCAGTGAGAGGACGAAAAGGCCGTTCTTC. This encodes CASSERTKRPFF. The chain links TRBV27 to TRBJ2-1; no clear D. In germline, CDR1 is MNHEY, CDR2 SMNVEV (reference sequence). Trimming stripped 5 bases from V and 15 bases from J, with 17 bases between. This CDR3 contains 12 residues.

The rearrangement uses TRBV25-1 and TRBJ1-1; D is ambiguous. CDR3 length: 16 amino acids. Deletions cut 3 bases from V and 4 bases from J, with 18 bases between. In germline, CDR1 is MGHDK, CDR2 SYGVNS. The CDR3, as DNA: TGTGCCAGCAGTGAGTGGCAGGACCTCGGTGGCACTGAAGCTTTCTTT. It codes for CASSEWQDLGGTEAFF.

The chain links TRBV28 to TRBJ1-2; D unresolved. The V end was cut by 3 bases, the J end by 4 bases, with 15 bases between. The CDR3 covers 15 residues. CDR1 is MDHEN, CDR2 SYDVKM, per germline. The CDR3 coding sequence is TGTGCCAGCAGTTTGGAGTTAGGGTGGGGCTATGGCTACACCTTC. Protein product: CASSLELGWGYGYTF.

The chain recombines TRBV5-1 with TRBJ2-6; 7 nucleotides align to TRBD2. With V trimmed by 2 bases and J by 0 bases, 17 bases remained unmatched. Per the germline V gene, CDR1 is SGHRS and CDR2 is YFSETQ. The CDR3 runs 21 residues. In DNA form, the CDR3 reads TGCGCCAGCAGCTTAGTAAGGAGTAGCGGGCCTCCAAGCTCTGGGGCCAACGTCCTGACTTTC. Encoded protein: CASSLVRSSGPPSSGANVLTF.

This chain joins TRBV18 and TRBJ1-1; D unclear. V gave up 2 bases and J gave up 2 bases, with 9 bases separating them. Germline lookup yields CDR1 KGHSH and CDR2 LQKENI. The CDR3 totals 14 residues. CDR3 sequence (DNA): TGTGCCAGCTCACCAGGTCTTCATAACACTGAAGCTTTCTTT. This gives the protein CASSPGLHNTEAFF.

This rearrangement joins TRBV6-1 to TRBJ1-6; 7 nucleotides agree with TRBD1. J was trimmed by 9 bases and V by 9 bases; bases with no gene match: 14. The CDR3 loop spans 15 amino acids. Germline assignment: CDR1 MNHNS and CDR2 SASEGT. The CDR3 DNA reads TGTGCCAGTGACGGCCACAGGGGAATGGTTTCACCCCTCCACTTT. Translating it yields CASDGHRGMVSPLHF.

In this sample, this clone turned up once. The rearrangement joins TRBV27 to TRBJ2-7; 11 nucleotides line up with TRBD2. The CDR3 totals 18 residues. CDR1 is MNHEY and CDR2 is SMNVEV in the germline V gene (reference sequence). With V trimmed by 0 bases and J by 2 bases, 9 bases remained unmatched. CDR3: CASSLSSTLAGGTYEQYF. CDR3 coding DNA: TGTGCCAGCAGTTTATCGTCCACTCTAGCGGGAGGAACCTACGAGCAGTACTTC.

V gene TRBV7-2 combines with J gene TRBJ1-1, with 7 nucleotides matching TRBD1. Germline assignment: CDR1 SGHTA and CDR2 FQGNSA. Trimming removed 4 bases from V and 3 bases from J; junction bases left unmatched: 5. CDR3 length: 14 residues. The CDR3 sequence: CASSSTGIDTEAFF. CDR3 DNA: TGTGCCAGCAGCTCGACAGGGATCGACACTGAAGCTTTCTTT.

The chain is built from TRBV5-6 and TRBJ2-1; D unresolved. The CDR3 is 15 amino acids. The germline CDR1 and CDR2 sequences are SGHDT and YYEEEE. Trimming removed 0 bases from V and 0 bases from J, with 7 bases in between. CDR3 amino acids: CASSLGPSSYNEQFF. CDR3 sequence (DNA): TGTGCCAGCAGCTTGGGTCCGAGCTCCTACAATGAGCAGTTCTTC. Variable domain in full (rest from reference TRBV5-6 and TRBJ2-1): DAGVTQSPTHLIKTRGQQVTLRCSPKSGHDTVSWYQQALGQGPQFIFQYYEEEERQRGNFPDRFSGHQFPNYSSELNVNALLLGDSALYLCASSLGPSSYNEQFFGPGTRLTVL.

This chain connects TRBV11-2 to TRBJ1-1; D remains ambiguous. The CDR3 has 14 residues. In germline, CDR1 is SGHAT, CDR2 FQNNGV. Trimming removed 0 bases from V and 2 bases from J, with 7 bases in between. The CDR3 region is CASSLDGKNTEAFF. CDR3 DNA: TGTGCCAGCAGCTTAGATGGTAAAAACACTGAAGCTTTCTTT. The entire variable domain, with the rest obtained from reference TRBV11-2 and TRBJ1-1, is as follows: EAGVAQSPRYKIIEKRQSVAFWCNPISGHATLYWYQQILGQGPKLLIQFQNNGVVDDSQLPKDRFSAERLKGVDSTLKIQPAKLEDSAVYLCASSLDGKNTEAFFGQGTRLTVV.

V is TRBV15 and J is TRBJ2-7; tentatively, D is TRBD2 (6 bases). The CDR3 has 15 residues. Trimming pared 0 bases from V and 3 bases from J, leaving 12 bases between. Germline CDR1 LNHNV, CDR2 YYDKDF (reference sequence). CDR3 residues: CATSRERADYYEQYF. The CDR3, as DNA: TGTGCCACCAGCAGAGAGAGGGCGGACTACTACGAGCAGTACTTC.

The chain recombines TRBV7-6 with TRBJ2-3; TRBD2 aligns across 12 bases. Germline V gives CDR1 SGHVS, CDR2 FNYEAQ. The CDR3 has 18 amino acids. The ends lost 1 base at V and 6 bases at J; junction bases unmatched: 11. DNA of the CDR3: TGTGCCAGCAGCTTAGTACACGTGGCTAGCGGGAGGGAGGATACGCAGTATTTT. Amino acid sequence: CASSLVHVASGREDTQYF.

The CDR3 loop is CATGQGYSTDTQYF. In DNA form, the CDR3 reads TGTGCCACCGGACAGGGCTACAGCACAGATACGCAGTATTTT. The chain employs TRBV10-3 and TRBJ2-3; 8 nucleotides align to TRBD1. V shed 10 bases, J shed 0 bases, and the junction held 6 bases outside the gene matches. Per the germline V gene, CDR1 is ENHRY and CDR2 is SYGVKD. The CDR3 has 14 amino acids.

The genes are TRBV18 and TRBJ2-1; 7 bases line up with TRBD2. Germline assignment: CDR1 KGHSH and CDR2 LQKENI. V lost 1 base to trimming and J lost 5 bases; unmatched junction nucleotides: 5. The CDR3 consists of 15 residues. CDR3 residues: CASSPLRESHNEQFF. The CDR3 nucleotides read TGTGCCAGCTCACCACTGCGGGAGTCCCACAATGAGCAGTTCTTC.

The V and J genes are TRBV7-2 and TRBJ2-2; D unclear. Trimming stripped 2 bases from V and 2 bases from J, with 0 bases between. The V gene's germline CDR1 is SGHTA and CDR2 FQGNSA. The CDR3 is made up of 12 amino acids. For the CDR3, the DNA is TGTGCCAGCAGCTTAAACACCGGGGAGCTGTTTTTT. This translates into CASSLNTGELFF. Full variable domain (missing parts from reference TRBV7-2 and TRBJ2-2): GAGVSQSPSNKVTEKGKDVELRCDPISGHTALYWYRQSLGQGLEFLIYFQGNSAPDKSGLPSDRFSAERTGGSVSTLTIQRTQQEDSAVYLCASSLNTGELFFGEGSRLTVL.

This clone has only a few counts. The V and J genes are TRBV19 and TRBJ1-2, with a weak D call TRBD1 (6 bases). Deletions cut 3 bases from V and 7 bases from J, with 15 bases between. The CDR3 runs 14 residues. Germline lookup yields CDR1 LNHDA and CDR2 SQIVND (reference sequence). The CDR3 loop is CASSIGPGVGGYTF. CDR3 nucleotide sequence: TGTGCCAGTAGTATCGGGCCAGGGGTTGGTGGCTACACCTTC. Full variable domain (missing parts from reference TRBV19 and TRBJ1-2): DGGITQSPKYLFRKEGQNVTLSCEQNLNHDAMYWYRQDPGQGLRLIYYSQIVNDFQKGDIAEGYSVSREKKESFPLTVTSAQKNPTAFYLCASSIGPGVGGYTFGSGTRLTVV.

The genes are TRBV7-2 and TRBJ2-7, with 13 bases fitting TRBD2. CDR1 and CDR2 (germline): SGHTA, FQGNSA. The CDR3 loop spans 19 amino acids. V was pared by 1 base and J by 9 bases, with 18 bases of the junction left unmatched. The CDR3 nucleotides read TGTGCCAGCAGCTTAGGTTTAGTAGGGACTAGCGGGAAGTCTTCGGTGCAGTACTTC. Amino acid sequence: CASSLGLVGTSGKSSVQYF. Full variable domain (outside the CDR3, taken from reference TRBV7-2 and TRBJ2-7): GAGVSQSPSNKVTEKGKDVELRCDPISGHTALYWYRQSLGQGLEFLIYFQGNSAPDKSGLPSDRFSAERTGGSVSTLTIQRTQQEDSAVYLCASSLGLVGTSGKSSVQYFGPGTRLTVT.

The CDR3 DNA follows: TGTGCCAGCAGCCTGTACAGGGCCCCCCTCAATCAGCCCCAGCATTTT. Translating it yields CASSLYRAPLNQPQHF. This chain uses TRBV7-8 with TRBJ1-5, with a possible D match to TRBD1 (6 bases). CDR1 and CDR2 (germline): SGHVS, FQNEAQ. Trimming pared 5 bases from V and 3 bases from J, leaving 17 bases between. This CDR3 contains 16 residues.

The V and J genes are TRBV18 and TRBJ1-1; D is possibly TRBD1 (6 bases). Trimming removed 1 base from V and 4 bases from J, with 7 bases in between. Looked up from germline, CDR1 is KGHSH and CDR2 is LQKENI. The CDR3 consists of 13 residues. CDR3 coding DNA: TGTGCCAGCTCACCACGAGGGGGCACTGAAGCTTTCTTT. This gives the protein CASSPRGGTEAFF.

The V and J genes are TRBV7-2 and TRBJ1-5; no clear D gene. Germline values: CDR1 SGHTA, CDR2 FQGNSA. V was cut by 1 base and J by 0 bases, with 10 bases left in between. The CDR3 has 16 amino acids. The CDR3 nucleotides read TGTGCCAGCAGCTTAGTGGGAACAGATAGCAATCAGCCCCAGCATTTT. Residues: CASSLVGTDSNQPQHF.

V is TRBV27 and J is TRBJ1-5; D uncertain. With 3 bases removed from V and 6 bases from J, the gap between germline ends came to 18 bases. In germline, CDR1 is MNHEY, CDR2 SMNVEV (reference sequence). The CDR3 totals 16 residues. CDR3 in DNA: TGTGCCAGCAGTTTTAGGAACAGTGAAGCGGGTCAGCCCCAGCATTTT. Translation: CASSFRNSEAGQPQHF.

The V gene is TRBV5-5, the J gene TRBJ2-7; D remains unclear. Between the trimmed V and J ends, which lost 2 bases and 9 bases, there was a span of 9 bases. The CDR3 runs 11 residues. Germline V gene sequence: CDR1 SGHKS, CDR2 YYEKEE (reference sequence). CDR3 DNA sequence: TGTGCCAGCAGCTTCGATCGTTTGCAGTACTTC. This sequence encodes CASSFDRLQYF.

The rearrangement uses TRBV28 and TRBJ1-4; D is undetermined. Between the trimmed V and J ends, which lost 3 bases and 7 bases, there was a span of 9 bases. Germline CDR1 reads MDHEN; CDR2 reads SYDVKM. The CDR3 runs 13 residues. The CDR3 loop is CASSFAAAEKLFF. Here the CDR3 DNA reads TGTGCCAGCAGTTTTGCGGCAGCTGAAAAACTGTTTTTT.